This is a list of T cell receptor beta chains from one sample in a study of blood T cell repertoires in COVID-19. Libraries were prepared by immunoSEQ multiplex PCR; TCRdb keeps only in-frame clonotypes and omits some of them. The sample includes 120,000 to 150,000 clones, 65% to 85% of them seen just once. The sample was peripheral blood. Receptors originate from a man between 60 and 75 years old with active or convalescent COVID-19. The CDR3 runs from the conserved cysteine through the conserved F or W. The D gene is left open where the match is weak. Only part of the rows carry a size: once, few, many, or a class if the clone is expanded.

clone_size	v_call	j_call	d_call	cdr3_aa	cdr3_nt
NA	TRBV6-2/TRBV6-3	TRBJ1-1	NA	CASSYSKTLTEAFF	TGTGCCAGCAGTTACTCGAAGACTCTCACTGAAGCTTTCTTT
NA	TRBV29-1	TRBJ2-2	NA	CSVVRAPGELFF	TGCAGCGTTGTCAGGGCCCCCGGGGAGCTGTTTTTT
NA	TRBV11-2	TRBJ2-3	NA	CASSLDNRRSTDTQYF	TGTGCCAGCAGCTTAGATAACAGGAGAAGCACAGATACGCAGTATTTT
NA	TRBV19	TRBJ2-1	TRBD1	CASGIWTGAYNEQFF	TGTGCCAGTGGGATATGGACAGGAGCCTACAATGAGCAGTTCTTC
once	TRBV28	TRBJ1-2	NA	CASSQNNYGYTF	TGTGCCAGCAGTCAGAACAACTATGGCTACACCTTC
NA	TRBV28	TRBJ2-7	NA	CASSDSFASYEQYF	TGTGCCAGCAGTGACAGTTTTGCCTCCTACGAGCAGTACTTC
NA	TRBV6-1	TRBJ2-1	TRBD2	CASSERGSMTSAWPFEQFF	TGTGCCAGCAGTGAAAGGGGCTCGATGACTAGCGCCTGGCCCTTTGAGCAGTTCTTC
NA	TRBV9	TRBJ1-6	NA	CASTGRENSPLHF	TGTGCCAGCACCGGACGGGAAAATTCACCCCTCCACTTT
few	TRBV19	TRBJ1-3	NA	CASSLGQKGNTIYF	TGTGCCAGTTCGCTGGGGCAGAAGGGAAACACCATATATTTT
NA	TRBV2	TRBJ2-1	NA	CASSEEAANEQFF	TGTGCCAGCAGTGAAGAAGCGGCCAATGAGCAGTTCTTC
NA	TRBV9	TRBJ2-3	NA	CASSLLDTDTQYF	TGTGCCAGCAGCCTGCTAGATACAGATACGCAGTATTTT
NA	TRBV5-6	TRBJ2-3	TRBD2	CASSPSGRRGTDTQYF	TGTGCCAGCTCCCCCTCCGGGAGGCGTGGCACAGATACGCAGTATTTT
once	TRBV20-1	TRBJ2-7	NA	CSASGSGGRRYEQYF	TGCAGTGCTAGTGGCTCGGGGGGCAGGAGATACGAGCAGTACTTC
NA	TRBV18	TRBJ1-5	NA	CATSRTEDSNQPQHF	TGTGCCACCTCCCGGACAGAAGATAGCAATCAGCCCCAGCATTTT
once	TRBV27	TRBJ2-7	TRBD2	CASSFRTSGTTTYEQYF	TGTGCCAGCAGTTTCCGGACTAGCGGGACAACGACCTACGAGCAGTACTTC
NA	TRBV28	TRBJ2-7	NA	CASSPLTVAEAYEQYF	TGTGCCAGCAGTCCCCTCACGGTAGCGGAGGCCTACGAGCAGTACTTC
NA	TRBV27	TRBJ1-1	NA	CASKAGKGGDTEAFF	TGTGCCAGCAAGGCCGGGAAGGGAGGGGACACTGAAGCTTTCTTT
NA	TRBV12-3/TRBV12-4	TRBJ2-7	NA	CASSSGTLYEQYF	TGTGCCAGCAGTTCCGGGACTCTATACGAGCAGTACTTC
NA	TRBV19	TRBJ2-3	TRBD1	CASTSGQGTDTQYF	TGTGCCAGTACCTCCGGACAGGGCACAGATACGCAGTATTTT
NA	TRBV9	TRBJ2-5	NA	CASSGGEGVTQYF	TGTGCCAGCAGCGGTGGAGAGGGCGTGACCCAGTACTTC
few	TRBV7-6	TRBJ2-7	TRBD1	CASRGGQGGEQYF	TGTGCCAGCAGGGGAGGACAGGGTGGCGAGCAGTACTTC
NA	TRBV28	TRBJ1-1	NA	CASSSSGREAFF	TGTGCCAGCAGTTCCTCGGGGAGGGAAGCTTTCTTT
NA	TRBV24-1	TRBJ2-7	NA	CATASPTRSHEQYF	TGTGCCACCGCTTCTCCGACTAGGTCACACGAGCAGTACTTC
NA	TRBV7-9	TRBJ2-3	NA	CASSLQGSTDTQYF	TGTGCCAGCAGCTTGCAGGGTAGCACAGATACGCAGTATTTT
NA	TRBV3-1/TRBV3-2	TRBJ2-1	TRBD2	CASSLPGTSGYNEQFF	TGTGCCAGCAGTCTGCCCGGGACTAGTGGGTACAATGAGCAGTTCTTC
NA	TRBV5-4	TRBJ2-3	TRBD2	CASSLGGVAGGRTDTQYF	TGTGCCAGCAGCTTGGGGGGAGTAGCGGGAGGCCGTACAGATACGCAGTATTTT
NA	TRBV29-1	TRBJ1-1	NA	CSVVIWNTEAFF	TGCAGCGTTGTTATATGGAACACTGAAGCTTTCTTT
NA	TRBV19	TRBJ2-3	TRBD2	CASSLLAGGYAGTDTQYF	TGTGCCAGTAGCCTTCTAGCGGGAGGCTACGCCGGGACAGATACGCAGTATTTT
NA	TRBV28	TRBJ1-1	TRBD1	CASSRPGGTEAFF	TGTGCCAGCAGCCGTCCAGGGGGCACTGAAGCTTTCTTT